Each of the 18 T cell receptor beta chains below was sequenced from the same sample in a study of CD8+ T cells in alopecia areata. Treatment noted: oral pan-JAK inhibitor, 5-10 mg twice daily. Once RNA had been extracted, it was reverse transcribed into cDNA to act as the sequencing template. The protocol was immunoSEQ multiplex PCR, while the TCRdb copy is restricted to in-frame clones and leaves out a portion. The sample carries around 150,000 clones, roughly 82% recorded once. This specimen was CD8+ T cells sorted from blood, taken at week 4, from a patient treated with tofacitinib. These receptors all come from a human donor with alopecia areata.

This chain connects TRBV13 to TRBJ2-5, with 7 bases identical to TRBD2. This CDR3 has 19 amino acids. The V segment lost 0 bases and the J segment 5 bases; nucleotides outside the gene matches: 18. CDR1 PRHDT and CDR2 FYEKMQ come from the germline V gene (reference sequence). The CDR3 loop reads CASSLGTAGRGTKEETQYF. DNA for the CDR3: TGTGCCAGCAGCTTAGGGACGGCAGGTCGGGGGACTAAGGAGGAGACCCAGTACTTC.

For this clone: Other DNA sequences in the same sample also yield this CDR3. The rearrangement links TRBV27 to TRBJ2-1, with 8 bases matching TRBD1. CDR3 length: 14 residues. J lost 7 bases, V lost 5 bases, and 7 bases had no gene match. Per germline, CDR1 MNHEY and CDR2 SMNVEV (reference sequence). CDR3 sequence (DNA): TGTGCCAGCAGTCCGCGGACAGGGATGAATGAGCAGTTCTTC. This gives the protein CASSPRTGMNEQFF.

The chain couples TRBV5-1 to TRBJ2-7; D may be TRBD2 (5 bases). Looked up from germline, CDR1 is SGHRS and CDR2 is YFSETQ. Trimming removed 4 bases from V and 3 bases from J, with 17 bases in between. The CDR3 runs 15 residues. In DNA, the CDR3 is TGCGCCAGCAGCGTCTTCGAGGGTAGGATCTACGAGCAGTACTTC. Translated: CASSVFEGRIYEQYF.

In the case of this clone: Other DNA sequences in the sample encode the same CDR3. The CDR3 DNA follows: TGTGCCAGTAGTTTAGGGGTTAGCTCCTACAATGAGCAGTTCTTC. Protein product: CASSLGVSSYNEQFF. The chain has TRBV19 and TRBJ2-1, with a possible D match to TRBD1 (5 bases). Trimming took off 5 bases at V and 0 bases at J, with 11 bases between the two ends. The CDR3 loop spans 15 amino acids. CDR1 is LNHDA, CDR2 SQIVND, per germline (reference sequence).

The J gene is TRBJ2-7, the V gene TRBV7-2, with TRBD2 matching over 8 bases. Looked up from germline, CDR1 is SGHTA and CDR2 is FQGNSA. V was pared by 1 base and J by 5 bases, with 7 bases of the junction left unmatched. The CDR3 contains 15 residues. CDR3 loop: CASSLERTSSDEQYF. DNA for the CDR3: TGTGCCAGCAGCTTAGAAAGGACTAGCAGCGACGAGCAGTACTTC. Drawing the rest from reference TRBV7-2 and TRBJ2-7, the complete variable domain is GAGVSQSPSNKVTEKGKDVELRCDPISGHTALYWYRQSLGQGLEFLIYFQGNSAPDKSGLPSDRFSAERTGGSVSTLTIQRTQQEDSAVYLCASSLERTSSDEQYFGPGTRLTVT.

This clone was observed once. The genes are TRBV27 and TRBJ2-7, with D uncertain. This CDR3 has 13 residues. The V gene lost 0 bases and the J gene lost 3 bases, with 6 bases spanning the gap. Germline values: CDR1 MNHEY, CDR2 SMNVEV (reference sequence). The DNA for the CDR3 is TGTGCCAGCAGTTTATCGCCGGGCTACGAGCAGTACTTC. Translated: CASSLSPGYEQYF.

The V gene is TRBV7-2, the J gene TRBJ1-1; D remains ambiguous. The V end was cut by 4 bases, the J end by 8 bases, with 5 bases between. The CDR3 loop spans 10 amino acids. CDR1 and CDR2 from the germline V gene are SGHTA and FQGNSA. CDR3 DNA sequence: TGTGCCAGCAGCTATACCGAAGCTTTCTTT. This codes for CASSYTEAFF.

The rearrangement uses TRBV5-4 and TRBJ2-1, with D hard to call. The CDR3 spans 12 residues. Trimming cost V 0 bases and J 6 bases, with 4 bases left between them. Germline values: CDR1 SGHNT, CDR2 YYREEE (reference sequence). CDR3 protein: CASSLGSNEQFF. In DNA, the CDR3 is TGTGCCAGCAGCTTGGGTAGCAATGAGCAGTTCTTC.

The V call is TRBV2, the J call TRBJ2-4, with D possibly being TRBD2 (6 bases). CDR1 and CDR2 from the germline V gene are SNHLY and FYNNEI. V lost 6 bases and J lost 7, with 22 bases in between. CDR3 length equals 16 residues. CDR3 loop: CASRVSEVLARNIQYF. For the CDR3, the DNA is TGTGCCAGCAGGGTCTCGGAGGTCCTAGCGAGGAACATTCAGTACTTC. Together with reference TRBV2 and TRBJ2-4, the CDR3 gives the full variable domain: EPEVTQTPSHQVTQMGQEVILRCVPISNHLYFYWYRQILGQKVEFLVSFYNNEISEKSEIFDDQFSVERPDGSNFTLKIRSTKLEDSAMYFCASRVSEVLARNIQYFGAGTRLSVL.

The gene calls are TRBV5-1 and TRBJ1-1; no clear D. The CDR3 is made up of 12 amino acids. V lost 3 bases and J 0 bases, leaving 3 bases between the germline ends. Germline lookup yields CDR1 SGHRS and CDR2 YFSETQ. Here the CDR3 DNA reads TGCGCCAGCAGCTCCGTGAACACTGAAGCTTTCTTT. It encodes CASSSVNTEAFF.

This rearrangement joins TRBV7-3 to TRBJ2-5, with 13 bases fitting TRBD2. V was clipped by 2 bases and J by 5 bases; unmatched bases: 5. The CDR3 has 16 residues. The germline V gene encodes CDR1 SGHTA and CDR2 FQGTGA. CDR3 loop: CASSLGLAGAGETQYF. The DNA of the CDR3 is TGTGCCAGCAGCTTAGGACTAGCGGGGGCAGGCGAGACCCAGTACTTC.

This chain uses TRBV9 with TRBJ1-4; 7 nucleotides match TRBD1. V shed 3 bases, J shed 1 base, and the junction held 0 bases outside the gene matches. Germline CDR1 reads SGDLS; CDR2 reads YYNGEE. This CDR3 region has 14 residues. CDR3 protein: CASSGQGTNEKLFF. CDR3 sequence (DNA): TGTGCCAGCAGCGGACAGGGAACTAATGAAAAACTGTTTTTT.

The rearrangement joins TRBV7-2 to TRBJ2-7, with no clear D. Germline V gene lookup returns CDR1 SGHTA and CDR2 FQGNSA. The CDR3 sequence is 15 residues long. V was clipped by 1 base and J by 0 bases, with 10 bases between them. Here the CDR3 reads CASSLGSALSYEQYF. Written as DNA, the CDR3 is TGTGCCAGCAGCTTAGGGTCGGCCCTCTCCTACGAGCAGTACTTC.

The rearrangement links TRBV6-6 to TRBJ2-1; D call uncertain. The CDR3 is 13 residues long. Germline V CDR1 and CDR2: MNHNY, SVGAGI (reference sequence). V gave up 2 bases and J gave up 5 bases, with 7 bases separating them. In DNA form, the CDR3 reads TGTGCCAGCAGTTACAACCTAAACAATGAGCAGTTCTTC. It specifies CASSYNLNNEQFF.

This clone occurred once. The chain is built from TRBV6-5 and TRBJ1-5; D is undetermined. This CDR3 is 14 amino acids long. CDR1 MNHEY and CDR2 SVGAGI come from the germline V gene. The V end was cut by 1 base, the J end by 6 bases, with 10 bases between. The CDR3 sequence is CASSYLAGSQPQHF. The CDR3 DNA sequence: TGTGCCAGCAGTTACTTGGCAGGCTCTCAGCCCCAGCATTTT.

The chain joins TRBV27 to TRBJ2-6; D is undetermined. The CDR3 has 15 residues. Trimming removed 5 bases at V and 4 bases at J, with 12 bases between. Germline CDR1 is MNHEY and CDR2 is SMNVEV (reference sequence). The CDR3 here is CASSTQLFGANVLTF. CDR3 DNA: TGTGCCAGCAGTACCCAGCTCTTCGGGGCCAACGTCCTGACTTTC.

The genes are TRBV29-1 and TRBJ2-1; the D is unclear. The germline V and J ends were trimmed by 1 base and 4 bases, with 11 bases remaining between them. Germline V gene lookup returns CDR1 SQVTM and CDR2 ANQGSEA. This CDR3 comprises 14 residues. CDR3 protein: CSVEGQVRYNEQFF. The CDR3 DNA reads as TGCAGCGTTGAAGGGCAGGTGCGGTACAATGAGCAGTTCTTC.

This clone was recorded at least ten times. The chain uses TRBV15 and TRBJ2-1; 10 bases are shared with TRBD2. Germline loops: CDR1 LNHNV, CDR2 YYDKDF (reference sequence). With 4 bases clipped from V and 6 bases from J, the junction kept 6 bases outside the gene matches. CDR3 size: 15 residues. CDR3 DNA sequence: TGTGCCACCAGCACTGGACTAGCGGAGACCAATGAGCAGTTCTTC. Residues: CATSTGLAETNEQFF.